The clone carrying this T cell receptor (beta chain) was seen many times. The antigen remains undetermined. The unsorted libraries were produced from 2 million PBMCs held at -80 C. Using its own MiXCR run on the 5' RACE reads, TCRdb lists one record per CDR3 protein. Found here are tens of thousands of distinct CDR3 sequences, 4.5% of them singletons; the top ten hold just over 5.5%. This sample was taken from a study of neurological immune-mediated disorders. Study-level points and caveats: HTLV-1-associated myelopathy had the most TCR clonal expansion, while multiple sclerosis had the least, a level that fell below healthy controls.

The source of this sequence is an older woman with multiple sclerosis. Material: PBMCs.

The DNA for the CDR3 is TGTGCCAGCAGCTTGGACACCACTGAAGCTTTCTTT. Translated, it gives CASSLDTTEAFF. The genes are TRBV5-4 and TRBJ1-1; D gene uncertain. The CDR3 is 12 residues long. Trimming stripped 0 bases from V and 4 bases from J, with 4 bases between. Germline V gene lookup returns CDR1 SGHNT and CDR2 YYREEE (reference sequence).